This T cell receptor beta chain comes out of a study of shared clonotypes between healthy human individuals (dated by TCRdb to 2020 to 2022). Some background on the complete study: The cohort included three men and a couple of women between 18 and 49 years of age. Blood TCR repertoires of 5 or 6 healthy adults were deeply sequenced to estimate repertoire size and the extent of clonotype sharing between individuals. For each donor, CD4 naive and CD4 memory were each given three plates, CD8 naive was given two plates, and CD8 memory was given one plate. Each donor's leukapheresis produced roughly between roughly 0.9 and 9 billion PBMCs. Libraries were prepared and TCR repertoires were sequenced by different laboratories using diverse techniques, in order to increase sequencing depth and limit assay-specific biases. Broad study findings and their caveats: Sampling was restricted to blood, and TCR repertoires in tissue are likely to differ from TCR repertoires in blood. Naive subsets generally had larger estimated clonotype richness than memory subsets did. The small number of donors limited the genetic and exposure-history diversity represented. Compared with non-shared clonotypes, clonotypes shared by all four sorted-subset donors had higher generation probabilities. Across a handful of donors, roughly 5.1% of naive CD4, more than 3% of naive CD8, approximately 2.5% of memory CD4, and roughly 0.41% of memory CD8 clonotypes were shared. Based on pairwise subsampling, the degree of clonotype sharing among donors was expected to be affected by sequencing depth. Even with the large sequencing depth, rarefaction of the sorted-subset datasets indicated that sequencing was incomplete.

The donors were healthy, HIV-negative adults with no recently reported acute infections or vaccinations. All donors were Caucasian adults living in Nashville, Tennessee, USA. CD4+ T cells were enriched by magnetic negative selection; naive cells were then positively selected on CD45RA, and the negative fraction formed the memory subset. Blood was obtained by leukapheresis, after which PBMCs were separated by Ficoll-Histopaque density gradient centrifugation and cryopreserved in liquid nitrogen vapor phase. Analytical flow cytometry was used to check the purity and quantity of each magnetically sorted T cell population. Each sorted fraction had its genomic DNA isolated and then quantified by UV absorbance on a Nanodrop 2000c. A word on this clone: Its antigen remains unidentified. The record has no base qualities; no much larger clone is one base away.

At the junction V is shortened by 4 bases and J by 1 base; bases outside the gene matches: 12. Via the germline V gene (reference sequence), CDR1 is SGHNT and CDR2 YYREEE. The CDR3 measures 17 amino acids from cysteine to phenylalanine. The CDR3 DNA has 51 bases and is translated from base 1. Using the deep immunoSEQ assay, multiplex PCR amplified TCR CDR3 regions from genomic DNA. Genomic DNA extracted from each cell subset was distributed evenly over all wells of several immunoSEQ 96-well plates, and each plate served as one replicate. For sorted subsets, roughly 200 ng genomic DNA, equal to tens of thousands of T cell genomes, was loaded into each replicate PCR. Purified libraries were quantified with a Qubit 3.0 fluorometer, sized on a Bioanalyzer 2100, and re-quantified with the KAPA Library Quantification kit. Every immunoSEQ 96-well plate was sequenced on a dedicated single-read 150-cycle Illumina NextSeq 550 flow cell. The authors' pipeline ran thus. The immunoSEQ output contained only junctional sequences without quality scores, so filtering could not match that applied to full-length reads. Sequences were annotated with PyIR, a Python wrapper for IgBLAST v1.9, using IMGT germline references to assign V/J genes and CDR3. Reads with weak V/J assignments (E-value above 1e-6), missing CDR3, stop codons, out-of-frame junctions, or ambiguous translated residues were removed. V3J clonotypes were defined as sequences sharing the same inferred V gene, J gene, and CDR3 amino acid sequence. The percentage overlap between two repertoires was calculated by dividing the number of shared unique clonotypes by the size of the smaller repertoire. Repertoire richness was assessed with RTK rarefaction, the Chao1 estimator, and Recon v2.1 estimates of unobserved clonotypes. Generation probabilities were computed with OLGA for all TCRbeta clonotypes obtained by the gDNA method from four donors. TCRdb limited this immuneACCESS table to in-frame rearrangements with V and J called. A share of clones is missing; checked studies link under half to unresolved V genes, and the rest is unexplained. That table furnishes V, J and clone size, whereas the DNA furnished D and trimming. This sample is represented by 2 million to 2.5 million clones; 90% to 95% of them were singletons. Roughly 0.13% of the sample goes to the ten largest clones.

The V and J segments used are TRBV5-4 and TRBJ1-2; the central 8 bases match TRBD1. The material sequenced was naive CD4+ T cells sorted from blood. According to the study, the label for this sample's cell subset or site signals: CD45RA+ positively selected. The sequence was obtained from a man aged 18-30 years in good health. The base sequence is TGTGCCAGCAGCGTGGCGGCACAGGGGGTTATTAACTATGGCTACACCTTC. The encoded protein is CASSVAAQGVINYGYTF.